This passage covers 6 T cell receptor beta chains from one sample sequenced in a study of identical twins. TCRdb re-analysed the 5' RACE reads in MiXCR, keeping a single row per CDR3 protein. The table includes 200,000 to 250,000 distinct CDR3 sequences, 5.5% to 8% detected once. The data were also submitted as part of a second study, on yellow fever vaccine responses in identical twins.

Sequenced sample: memory (CD45RO+) T cells sorted from blood. These receptors all stem from a woman between 18 and 29 years old in good health.

This clonotype has only a few counts. The chain links TRBV3-1 to TRBJ1-3; D is undetermined. CDR1 LGHDT and CDR2 YNNKEL come from the germline V gene (reference sequence). Trimming removed 1 base at V and 1 base at J, with 5 bases between. This CDR3 region has 14 residues. Written as DNA, the CDR3 is TGTGCCAGCAGCCAAGGGCAGTCTGGAAACACCATATATTTT. Encoded protein: CASSQGQSGNTIYF.

The chain joins TRBV3-1 to TRBJ2-7; the D is unclear. The CDR3 runs to 13 residues. CDR1 and CDR2 (germline): LGHDT, YNNKEL (reference sequence). The ends were cut back, 3 bases at V and 2 bases at J, with 8 bases in the middle. The CDR3 bases are TGTGCCAGCAGCCACACCCATACCTACGAGCAGTACTTC. Its translation: CASSHTHTYEQYF.

This clonotype was seen a handful of times. The chain employs TRBV7-2 and TRBJ2-3, with 12 bases identical to TRBD2. The CDR3 totals 16 residues. With V trimmed by 2 bases and J by 6 bases, 6 bases remained unmatched. Germline V gene lookup returns CDR1 SGHTA and CDR2 FQGNSA. Written as DNA, the CDR3 is TGTGCCAGCAGCTTACTAGCGGGGGGGAGGGCGGATACGCAGTATTTT. It specifies CASSLLAGGRADTQYF.

This clonotype was seen more than once but under ten times. The chain links TRBV24-1 to TRBJ2-1, with D uncertain. From germline, CDR1 is KGHDR and CDR2 SFDVKD. This CDR3 region has 14 residues. V lost 0 bases and J lost 9, with 11 bases in between. As DNA, the CDR3 is TGTGCCACCAGTGATTTGACAGACCGGAGTGAGCAGTTCTTC. It codes for CATSDLTDRSEQFF.

This clonotype was counted at least ten times. The gene calls are TRBV29-1 and TRBJ1-1; D is uncertain. Germline values: CDR1 SQVTM, CDR2 ANQGSEA. The CDR3 extends over 11 amino acids. V was clipped by 6 bases and J by 0 bases, with 5 bases between them. CDR3 nucleotides: TGCAGCGTCAAGATGAACACTGAAGCTTTCTTT. This encodes CSVKMNTEAFF.

In this sample, this clonotype turned up many times. The chain combines TRBV7-8 with TRBJ2-3; D tentatively fits TRBD1 or TRBD2 (7 bases each). V lost 5 bases and J 4 bases, leaving 16 bases between the germline ends. The CDR3 length is 15 residues. Germline CDR1 reads SGHVS; CDR2 reads FQNEAQ. The CDR3 coding sequence is TGTGCCAGCAGCCCGGGGAGGGGGCTCTCAGATACGCAGTATTTT. It translates to CASSPGRGLSDTQYF. The whole variable domain, remainder taken from reference TRBV7-8 and TRBJ2-3, is GAGVSQSPRYKVAKRGQDVALRCDPISGHVSLFWYQQALGQGPEFLTYFQNEAQLDKSGLPSDRFFAERPEGSVSTLKIQRTQQEDSAVYLCASSPGRGLSDTQYFGPGTRLTVL.